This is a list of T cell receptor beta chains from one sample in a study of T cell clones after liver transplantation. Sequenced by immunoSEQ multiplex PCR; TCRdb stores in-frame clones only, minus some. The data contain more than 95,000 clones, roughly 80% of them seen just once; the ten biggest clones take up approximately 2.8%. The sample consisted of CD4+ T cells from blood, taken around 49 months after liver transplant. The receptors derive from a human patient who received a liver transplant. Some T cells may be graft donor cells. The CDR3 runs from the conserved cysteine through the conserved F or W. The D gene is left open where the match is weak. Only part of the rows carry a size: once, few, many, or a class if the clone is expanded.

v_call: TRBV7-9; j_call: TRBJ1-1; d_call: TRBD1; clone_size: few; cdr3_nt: TGTGCCAGCAGCGATAATTCCAGGGGGACTGAAGCTTTCTTT; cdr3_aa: CASSDNSRGTEAFF
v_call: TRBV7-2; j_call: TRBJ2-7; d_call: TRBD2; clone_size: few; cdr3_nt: TGTGCCAGCAGCCCTAGCGGAGTGGCCTACGAGCAGTACTTC; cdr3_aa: CASSPSGVAYEQYF
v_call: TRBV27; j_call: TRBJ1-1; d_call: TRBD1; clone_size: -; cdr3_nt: TGTGCCAGCAGTTCTCGACAGGGGGCGGGCAACATGAACACTGAAGCTTTCTTT; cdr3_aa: CASSSRQGAGNMNTEAFF
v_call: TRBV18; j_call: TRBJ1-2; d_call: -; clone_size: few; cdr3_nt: TGTGCCAGCTCACCGAGCAGGGGAGGTATCGGCTACACCTTC; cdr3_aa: CASSPSRGGIGYTF
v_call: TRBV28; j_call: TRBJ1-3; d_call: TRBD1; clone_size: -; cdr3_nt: TGTGCCAGCAAGGGGGCCTACTCTGGAAACACCATATATTTT; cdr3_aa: CASKGAYSGNTIYF
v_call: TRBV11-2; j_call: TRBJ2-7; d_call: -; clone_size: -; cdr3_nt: TGTGCCAGCAGCTTAGTCTCAGGGGCGTACTTC; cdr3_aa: CASSLVSGAYF
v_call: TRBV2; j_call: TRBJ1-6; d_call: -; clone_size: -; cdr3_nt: TGTGCCAACCAAGAGGATTATAATTCACCCCTCCACTTT; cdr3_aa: CANQEDYNSPLHF
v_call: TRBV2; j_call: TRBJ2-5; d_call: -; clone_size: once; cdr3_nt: TGTGCCAGCAGGGCAAGGGTGCAAGAGACCCAGTACTTC; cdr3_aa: CASRARVQETQYF
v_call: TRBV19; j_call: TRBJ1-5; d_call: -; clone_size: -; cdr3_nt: TGTGCCAGTAGTATCGGGAACGCTCAGCATTTT; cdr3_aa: CASSIGNAQHF
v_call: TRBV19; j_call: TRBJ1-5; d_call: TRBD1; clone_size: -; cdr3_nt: TGTGCCAGTAGTCTATTTGGGACAGAGATACATTTT; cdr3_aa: CASSLFGTEIHF
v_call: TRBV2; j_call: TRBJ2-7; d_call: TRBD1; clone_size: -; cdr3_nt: TGTGCCAGCAGTCAGACAGGGTCCACCTACGAGCAGTACTTC; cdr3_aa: CASSQTGSTYEQYF
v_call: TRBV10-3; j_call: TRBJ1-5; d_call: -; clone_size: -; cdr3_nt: TGTGCCATCAGTGACCAGGCCACCTCCCAGCCCCAGCATTTT; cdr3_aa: CAISDQATSQPQHF
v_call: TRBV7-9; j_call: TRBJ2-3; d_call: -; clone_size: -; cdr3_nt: TGTGCCAGCAGCTTACAGACGGGGAGTACAGATACGCAGTATTTT; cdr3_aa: CASSLQTGSTDTQYF
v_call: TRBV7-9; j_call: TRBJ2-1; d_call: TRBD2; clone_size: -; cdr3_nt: TGTGCCAGCAGCCGGGGGAGCGGGAGTCGGAGTGAGCAGTTCTTC; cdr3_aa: CASSRGSGSRSEQFF
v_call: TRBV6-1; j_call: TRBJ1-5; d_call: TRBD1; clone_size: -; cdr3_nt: TGTGCCAGCAGTGTCGACAGGGGAGGCAATCAGCCCCAGCATTTT; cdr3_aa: CASSVDRGGNQPQHF
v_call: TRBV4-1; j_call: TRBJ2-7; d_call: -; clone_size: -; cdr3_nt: TGCGCCAGCAGACCAAGTGGCAGCTACGAGCAGTACTTC; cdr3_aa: CASRPSGSYEQYF
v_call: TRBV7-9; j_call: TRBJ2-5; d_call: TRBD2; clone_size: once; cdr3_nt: TGTGCCAGCAGGACTAGCGGGGGGATTGGAGAGACCCAGTACTTC; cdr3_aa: CASRTSGGIGETQYF
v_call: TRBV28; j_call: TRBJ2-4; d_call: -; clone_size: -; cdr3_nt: TGTGCCAGCAGTTTAACGGGACTAAACATTCAGTACTTC; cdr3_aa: CASSLTGLNIQYF
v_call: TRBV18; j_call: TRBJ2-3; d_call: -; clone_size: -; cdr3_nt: TGTGCCAGCCGATGGGGGTCGGGGAGCACAGATACGCAGTATTTT; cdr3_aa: CASRWGSGSTDTQYF
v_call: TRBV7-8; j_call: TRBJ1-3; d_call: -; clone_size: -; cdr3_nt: TGTGCCAGCAGCTTAGGGACTGGAAACACCATATATTTT; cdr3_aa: CASSLGTGNTIYF
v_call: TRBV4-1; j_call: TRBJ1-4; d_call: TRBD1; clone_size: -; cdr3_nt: TGCGCCAGCAGCCACGACAGGGGGGAGACTAATGAAAAACTGTTTTTT; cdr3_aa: CASSHDRGETNEKLFF
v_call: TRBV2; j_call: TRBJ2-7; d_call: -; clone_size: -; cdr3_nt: TGTGCCAGCAGTGTAGGGCAGGGCCGGACGAAAGAGCAGTACTTC; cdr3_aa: CASSVGQGRTKEQYF
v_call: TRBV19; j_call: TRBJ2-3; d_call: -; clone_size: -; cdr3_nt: TGTGCCAGTACCCCGACAGCCTCCTGGGATACGCAGTATTTT; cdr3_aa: CASTPTASWDTQYF
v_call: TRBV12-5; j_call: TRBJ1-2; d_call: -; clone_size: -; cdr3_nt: TGTGCTAGTGGTTTCCCCCGAACTAACTATGGCTACACCTTC; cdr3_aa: CASGFPRTNYGYTF
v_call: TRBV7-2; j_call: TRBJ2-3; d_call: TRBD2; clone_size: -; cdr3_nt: TGTGCCAGCAGCTCCTTCGGGGGGATGGCGACAGATACGCAGTATTTT; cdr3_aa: CASSSFGGMATDTQYF
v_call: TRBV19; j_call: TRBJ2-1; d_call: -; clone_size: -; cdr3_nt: TGTGCCACCCGGCCTAGTCTTCTATACAATGAGCAGTTCTTC; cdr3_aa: CATRPSLLYNEQFF
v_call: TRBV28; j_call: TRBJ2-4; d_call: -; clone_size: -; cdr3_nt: TGTGCCAGCAGTTCCCTGGTCCTAGCCAAAAACATTCAGTACTTC; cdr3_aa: CASSSLVLAKNIQYF
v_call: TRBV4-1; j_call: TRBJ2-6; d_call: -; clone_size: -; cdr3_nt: TGCGCCAGCAGCCAAGACTTGTGGGCTGATTCTGGGGCCAACGTCCTGACTTTC; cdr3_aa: CASSQDLWADSGANVLTF
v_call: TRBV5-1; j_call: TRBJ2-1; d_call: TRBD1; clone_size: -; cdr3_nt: TGCGCCAGCAGCCCGGGACAGGGATACAATGAGCAGTTCTTC; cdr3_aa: CASSPGQGYNEQFF
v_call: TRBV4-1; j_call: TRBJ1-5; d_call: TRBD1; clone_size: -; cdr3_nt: TGCGCCAGCAGCCAAGATGACAGGGCGAGCAATCAGCCCCAGCATTTT; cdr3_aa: CASSQDDRASNQPQHF
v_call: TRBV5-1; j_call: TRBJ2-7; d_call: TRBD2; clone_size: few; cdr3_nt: TGCGCCAGCAGCTCGGGACTAGCGGGAGGGCCTCGCTCCTACGAGCAGTACTTC; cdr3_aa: CASSSGLAGGPRSYEQYF
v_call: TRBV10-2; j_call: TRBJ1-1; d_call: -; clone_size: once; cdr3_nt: TGCGCCAGCAGGGACGGCTTCATGAACACTGAAGCTTTCTTT; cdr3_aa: CASRDGFMNTEAFF
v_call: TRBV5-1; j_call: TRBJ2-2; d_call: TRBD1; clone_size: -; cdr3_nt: TGCGCCAGCAGCGGGCACAGGGACAGGGGTAATGGCGGGGAGCTGTTTTTT; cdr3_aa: CASSGHRDRGNGGELFF
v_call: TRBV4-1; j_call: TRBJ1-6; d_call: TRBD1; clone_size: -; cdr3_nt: TGCGCCAGCAGTCTGGAAGGGACAGGGGATTCACCCCTCCACTTT; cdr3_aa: CASSLEGTGDSPLHF
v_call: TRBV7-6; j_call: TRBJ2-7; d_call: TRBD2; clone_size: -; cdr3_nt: TGTGCCAGCAGCTTAAGGACTAGCGGCTACGAGCAGTACTTC; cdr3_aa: CASSLRTSGYEQYF
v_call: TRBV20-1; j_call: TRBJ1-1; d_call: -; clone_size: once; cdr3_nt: TGCAGTGCTACGAAGAACATTGAAGCTTTCTTT; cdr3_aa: CSATKNIEAFF
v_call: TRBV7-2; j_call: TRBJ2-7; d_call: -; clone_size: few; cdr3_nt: TGTGCCAGCAGCTTGACCGATACCGAGCAGTACTTC; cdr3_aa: CASSLTDTEQYF
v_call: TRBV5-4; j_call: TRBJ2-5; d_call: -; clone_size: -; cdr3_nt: TGTGCCAGCAGCTCTACAGTTTCCCAAGAGACCCAGTACTTC; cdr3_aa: CASSSTVSQETQYF
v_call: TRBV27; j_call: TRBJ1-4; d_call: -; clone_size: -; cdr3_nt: TGTGCCAGCAGTTTGACATCAGGGGCCCTTAATGAAAAACTGTTTTTT; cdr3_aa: CASSLTSGALNEKLFF
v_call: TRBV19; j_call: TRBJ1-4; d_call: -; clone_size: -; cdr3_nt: TGTGCCAGTAGTATGGGCAGGGAGGAAAAACTGTTTTTT; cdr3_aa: CASSMGREEKLFF
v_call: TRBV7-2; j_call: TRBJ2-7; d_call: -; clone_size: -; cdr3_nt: TGTGCCAGCAGCTCCGGGACACTCTCCTACGAGCAGTACTTC; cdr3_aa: CASSSGTLSYEQYF
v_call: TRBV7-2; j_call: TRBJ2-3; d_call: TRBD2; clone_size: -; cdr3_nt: TGTGCCAGCAGTAGGGCTAGCGGGGGCACAGATACGCAGTATTTT; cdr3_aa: CASSRASGGTDTQYF
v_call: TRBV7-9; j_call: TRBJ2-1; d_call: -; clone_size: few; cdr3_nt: TGTGCCAGCAGCGCCTCCGGGACCCCGGATTTCTTC; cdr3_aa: CASSASGTPDFF
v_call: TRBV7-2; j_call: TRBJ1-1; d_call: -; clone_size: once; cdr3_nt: TGTGCCAGCAGCCCAAGGGCCACTGAAGCTTTCTTT; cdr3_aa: CASSPRATEAFF
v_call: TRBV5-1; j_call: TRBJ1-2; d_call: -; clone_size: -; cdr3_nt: TGCGCCAGCAGCCTCACCTTAATCAACGAGGCCGGTGGCTACACCTTC; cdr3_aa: CASSLTLINEAGGYTF
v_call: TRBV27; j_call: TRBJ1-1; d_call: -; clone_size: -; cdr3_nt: TGTGCCAGCAGTTTAGGGTTCGGGGGGAGTAACACTGAAGCTTTCTTT; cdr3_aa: CASSLGFGGSNTEAFF
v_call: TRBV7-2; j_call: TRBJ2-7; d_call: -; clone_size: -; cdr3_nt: TGTGCCAGCAGCTTAGAGGGGGGACTTAGTAAGGGCTACGAGCAGTACTTC; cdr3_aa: CASSLEGGLSKGYEQYF
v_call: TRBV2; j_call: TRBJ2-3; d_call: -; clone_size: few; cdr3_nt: TGTGCCAGCATGACAGTTGCTGATACGCAGTATTTT; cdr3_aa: CASMTVADTQYF
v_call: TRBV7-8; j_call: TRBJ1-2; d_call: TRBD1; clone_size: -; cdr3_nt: TGTGCCAGCAGCTTAGCGGGAGACAGGGGATATGGCTACACCTTC; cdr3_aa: CASSLAGDRGYGYTF
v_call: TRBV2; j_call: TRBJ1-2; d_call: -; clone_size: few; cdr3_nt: TGTGCCAGCAGGGAACAGGTTAACTATGGCTACACCTTC; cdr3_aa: CASREQVNYGYTF
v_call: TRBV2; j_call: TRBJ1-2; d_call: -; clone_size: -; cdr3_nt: TGTGCCAGCAGTGATTTTGGTCAGTTCTATGGCTACACCTTC; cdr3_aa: CASSDFGQFYGYTF